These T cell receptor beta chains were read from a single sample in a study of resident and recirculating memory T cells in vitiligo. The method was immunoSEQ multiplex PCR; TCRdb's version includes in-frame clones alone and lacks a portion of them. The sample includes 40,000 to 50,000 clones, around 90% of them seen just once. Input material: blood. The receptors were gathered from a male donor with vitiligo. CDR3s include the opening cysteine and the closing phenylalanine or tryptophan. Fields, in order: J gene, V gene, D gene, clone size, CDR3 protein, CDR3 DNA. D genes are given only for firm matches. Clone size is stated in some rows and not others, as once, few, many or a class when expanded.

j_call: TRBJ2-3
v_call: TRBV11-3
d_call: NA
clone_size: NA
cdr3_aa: CASSSWTGGIVF
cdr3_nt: TGTGCCAGCAGCTCTTGGACTGGAGGGATAGTTTTT

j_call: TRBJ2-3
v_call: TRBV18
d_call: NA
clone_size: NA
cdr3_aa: CASSPTLRVPDTQYF
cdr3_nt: TGTGCCAGCTCACCTACCCTCCGGGTCCCAGATACGCAGTATTTT

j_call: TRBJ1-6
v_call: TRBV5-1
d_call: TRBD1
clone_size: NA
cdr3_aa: CASSLQGSSYNSPLHF
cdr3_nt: TGCGCCAGCAGCTTACAGGGGAGCTCCTATAATTCACCCCTCCACTTT

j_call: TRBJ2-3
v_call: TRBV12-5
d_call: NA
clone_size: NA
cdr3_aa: CASGLVRGGGTDTQYF
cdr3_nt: TGTGCTAGTGGTTTGGTACGAGGCGGGGGCACAGATACGCAGTATTTT

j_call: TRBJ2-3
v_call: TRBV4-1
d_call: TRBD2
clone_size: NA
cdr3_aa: CASSLSTSGGAGTQYF
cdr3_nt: TGCGCCAGCAGCCTCTCCACTAGCGGGGGGGCCGGTACGCAGTATTTT

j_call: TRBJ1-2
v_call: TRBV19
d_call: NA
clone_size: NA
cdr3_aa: CASSPGGNYGYTF
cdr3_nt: TGTGCCAGTAGTCCCGGAGGGAACTATGGCTACACCTTC

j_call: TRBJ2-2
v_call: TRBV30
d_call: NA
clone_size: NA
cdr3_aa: CAWSVRVNTGELFF
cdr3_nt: TGTGCCTGGAGTGTACGGGTGAACACCGGGGAGCTGTTTTTT

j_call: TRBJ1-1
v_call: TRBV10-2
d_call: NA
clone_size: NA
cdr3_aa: CASRAGNTEAFF
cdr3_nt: TGCGCCAGCAGGGCAGGGAACACTGAAGCTTTCTTT

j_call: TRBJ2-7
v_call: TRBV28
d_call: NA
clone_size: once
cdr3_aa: CASSLGGWNSKEQYF
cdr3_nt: TGTGCCAGCAGTTTAGGGGGCTGGAATTCGAAGGAGCAGTACTTC

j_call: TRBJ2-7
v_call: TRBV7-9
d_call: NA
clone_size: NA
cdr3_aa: CASSSSRDVSYEQYF
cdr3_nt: TGTGCCAGCAGCTCAAGCAGGGATGTGTCCTACGAGCAGTACTTC

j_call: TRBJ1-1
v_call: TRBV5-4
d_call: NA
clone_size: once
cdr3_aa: CASSSPQGVRAEAFF
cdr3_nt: TGTGCCAGCAGCTCCCCACAGGGTGTCCGAGCTGAAGCTTTCTTT

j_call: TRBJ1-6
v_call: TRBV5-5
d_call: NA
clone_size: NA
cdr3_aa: CASSLVWGGSPLHF
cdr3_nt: TGTGCCAGCAGCTTGGTTTGGGGCGGATCACCCCTCCACTTT

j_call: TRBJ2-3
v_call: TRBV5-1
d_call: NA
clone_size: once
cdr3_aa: CASSLPQNTDTQYF
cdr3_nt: TGCGCCAGCAGCTTACCTCAGAACACAGATACGCAGTATTTT

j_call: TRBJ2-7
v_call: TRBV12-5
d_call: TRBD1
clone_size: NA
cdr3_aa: CASGSGTGALEQYF
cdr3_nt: TGTGCTAGTGGCTCCGGGACAGGGGCTCTCGAGCAGTACTTC

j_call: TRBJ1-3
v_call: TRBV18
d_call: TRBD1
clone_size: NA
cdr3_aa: CASSPSGTGSSGNTIYF
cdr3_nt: TGTGCCAGCTCACCTTCCGGGACAGGGTCATCTGGAAACACCATATATTTT

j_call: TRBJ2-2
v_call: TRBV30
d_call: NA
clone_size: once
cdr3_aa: CAWSATVQAGELFF
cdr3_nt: TGTGCCTGGAGTGCCACGGTTCAGGCCGGGGAGCTGTTTTTT

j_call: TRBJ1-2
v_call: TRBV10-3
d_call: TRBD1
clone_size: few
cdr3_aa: CAIWGGVGQGDYGYTF
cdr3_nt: TGTGCCATCTGGGGGGGAGTGGGACAGGGCGACTATGGCTACACCTTC

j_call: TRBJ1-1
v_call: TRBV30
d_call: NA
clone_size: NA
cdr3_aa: CAWSVLPMNTEAFF
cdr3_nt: TGTGCCTGGAGTGTCCTCCCTATGAACACTGAAGCTTTCTTT

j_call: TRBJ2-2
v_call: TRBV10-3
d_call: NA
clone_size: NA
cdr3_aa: CAITSLWNTGELFF
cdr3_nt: TGTGCCATCACTTCGTTATGGAACACCGGGGAGCTGTTTTTT

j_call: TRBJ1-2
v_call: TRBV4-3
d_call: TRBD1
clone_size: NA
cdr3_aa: CASSQQGALYGYTF
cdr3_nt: TGCGCCAGCAGCCAACAGGGGGCGTTATATGGCTACACCTTC

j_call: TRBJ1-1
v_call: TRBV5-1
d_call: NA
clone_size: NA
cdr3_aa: CASHGALTEAFF
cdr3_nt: TGCGCCAGCCATGGAGCCCTGACTGAAGCTTTCTTT

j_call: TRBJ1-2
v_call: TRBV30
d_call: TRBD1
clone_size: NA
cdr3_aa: CAWSEIGTGGNYGYTF
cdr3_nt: TGTGCCTGGAGCGAGATAGGGACAGGGGGTAACTATGGCTACACCTTC

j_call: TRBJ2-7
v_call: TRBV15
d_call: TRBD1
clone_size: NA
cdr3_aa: CATSGDRGGEQYF
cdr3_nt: TGTGCCACCAGCGGAGACAGGGGTGGAGAGCAGTACTTC

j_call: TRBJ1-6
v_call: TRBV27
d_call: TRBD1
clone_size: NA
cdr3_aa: CASSLFRDRNSPLHF
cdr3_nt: TGTGCCAGCAGTCTTTTCAGGGACAGGAATTCACCCCTCCACTTT

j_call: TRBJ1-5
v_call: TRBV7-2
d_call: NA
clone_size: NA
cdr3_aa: CASSHFSQPQHF
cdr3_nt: TGTGCCAGCAGCCACTTTTCTCAGCCCCAGCATTTT

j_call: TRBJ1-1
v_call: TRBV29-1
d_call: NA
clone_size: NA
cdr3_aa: CSVLGVRTEAFF
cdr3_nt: TGCAGCGTTCTAGGGGTTAGGACTGAAGCTTTCTTT

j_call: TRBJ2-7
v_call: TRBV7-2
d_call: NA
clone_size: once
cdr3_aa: CASSSPLYEQYF
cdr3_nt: TGTGCCAGCAGCTCCCCCCTCTACGAGCAGTACTTC

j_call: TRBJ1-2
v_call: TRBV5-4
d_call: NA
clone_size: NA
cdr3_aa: CASSLSAGYGYTF
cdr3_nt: TGTGCCAGCAGCCTGAGCGCAGGGTATGGCTACACCTTC

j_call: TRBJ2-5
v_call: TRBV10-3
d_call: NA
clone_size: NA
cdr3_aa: CAITGQKKEQQQETQYF
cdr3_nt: TGTGCCATCACAGGACAGAAGAAGGAGCAACAGCAAGAGACCCAGTACTTC

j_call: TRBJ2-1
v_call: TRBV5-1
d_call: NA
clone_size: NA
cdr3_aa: CASSSNYYNEQFF
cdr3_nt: TGCGCCAGCAGCTCAAACTACTACAATGAGCAGTTCTTC

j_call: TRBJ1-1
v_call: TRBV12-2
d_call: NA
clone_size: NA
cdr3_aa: CASRLVKPFF
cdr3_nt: TGTGCAAGTCGCTTAGTAAAGCCTTTCTTT

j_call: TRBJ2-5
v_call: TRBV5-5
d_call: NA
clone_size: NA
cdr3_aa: CASSLLRGPQETQYF
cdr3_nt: TGTGCCAGCAGCTTACTCAGGGGCCCCCAAGAGACCCAGTACTTC

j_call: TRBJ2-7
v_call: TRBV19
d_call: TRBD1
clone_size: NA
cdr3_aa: CASPRDRDSF
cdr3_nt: TGTGCCAGTCCCCGGGACAGGGATTCCTTC

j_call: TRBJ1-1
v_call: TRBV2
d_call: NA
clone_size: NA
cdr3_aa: CASNNYKNTEAFF
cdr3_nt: TGTGCCAGCAACAATTACAAGAACACTGAAGCTTTCTTT

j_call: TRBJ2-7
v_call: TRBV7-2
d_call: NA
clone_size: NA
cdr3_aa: CASSLATYEQYF
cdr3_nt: TGTGCCAGCAGCTTAGCCACTTACGAGCAGTACTTC

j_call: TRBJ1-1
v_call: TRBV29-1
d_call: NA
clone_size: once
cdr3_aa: CSVGGTPKGGTEAFF
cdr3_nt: TGCAGCGTTGGCGGGACCCCCAAAGGTGGCACTGAAGCTTTCTTT

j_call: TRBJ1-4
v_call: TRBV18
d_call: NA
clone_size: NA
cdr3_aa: CASSPPGGENEKLFF
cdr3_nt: TGTGCCAGCTCACCACCCGGAGGGGAAAATGAAAAACTGTTTTTT

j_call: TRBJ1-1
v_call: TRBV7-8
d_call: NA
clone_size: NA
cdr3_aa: CASSSASVTEAFF
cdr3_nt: TGTGCCAGCAGCTCAGCGAGTGTCACTGAAGCTTTCTTT

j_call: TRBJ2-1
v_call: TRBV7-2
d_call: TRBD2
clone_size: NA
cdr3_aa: CASSLDLRGTYNEQFF
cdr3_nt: TGTGCCAGCAGCTTAGATTTGCGGGGGACCTACAATGAGCAGTTCTTC

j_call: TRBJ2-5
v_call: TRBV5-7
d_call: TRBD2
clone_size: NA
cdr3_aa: CASSLERGEETQYF
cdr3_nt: TGTGCCAGCAGCCTGGAGCGGGGGGAAGAGACCCAGTACTTC

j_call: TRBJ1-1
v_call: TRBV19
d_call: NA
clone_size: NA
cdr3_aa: CASSAAEKYTEAFF
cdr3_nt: TGTGCCAGTAGTGCCGCCGAGAAATACACTGAAGCTTTCTTT

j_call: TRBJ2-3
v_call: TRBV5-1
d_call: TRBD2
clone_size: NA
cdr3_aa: CASRRTGGLADTQYF
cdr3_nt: TGCGCCAGCAGGAGAACGGGGGGGCTCGCAGATACGCAGTATTTT

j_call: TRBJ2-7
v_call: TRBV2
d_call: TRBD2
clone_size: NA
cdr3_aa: CASSLTRAGDYEQYF
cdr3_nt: TGTGCCAGCAGTCTGACCAGGGCGGGGGACTACGAGCAGTACTTC

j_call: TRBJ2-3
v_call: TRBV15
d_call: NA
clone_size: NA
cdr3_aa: CATSRAEGRGADTQYF
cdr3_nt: TGTGCCACCAGCAGAGCCGAGGGGCGCGGGGCAGATACGCAGTATTTT

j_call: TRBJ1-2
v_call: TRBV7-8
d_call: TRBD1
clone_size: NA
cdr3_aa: CASSLYTGQGNYGYTF
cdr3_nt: TGTGCCAGCAGCTTATATACGGGACAGGGGAACTATGGCTACACCTTC

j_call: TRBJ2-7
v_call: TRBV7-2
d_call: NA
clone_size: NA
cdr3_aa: CASSLAPNPYVEQYF
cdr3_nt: TGTGCCAGCAGCTTAGCCCCTAACCCCTACGTCGAGCAGTACTTC

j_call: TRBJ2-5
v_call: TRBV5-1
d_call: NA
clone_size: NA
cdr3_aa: CASSFISGQETQYF
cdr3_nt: TGCGCCAGCAGCTTTATAAGCGGCCAAGAGACCCAGTACTTC

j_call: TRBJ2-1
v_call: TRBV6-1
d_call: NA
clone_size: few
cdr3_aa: CASSSWGVVDEQFF
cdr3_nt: TGTGCCAGCAGTTCTTGGGGGGTGGTCGATGAGCAGTTCTTC

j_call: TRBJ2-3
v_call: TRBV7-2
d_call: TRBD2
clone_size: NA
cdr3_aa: CASSSWVAGGDTQYF
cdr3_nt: TGTGCCAGCAGCTCCTGGGTAGCGGGGGGGGATACGCAGTATTTT

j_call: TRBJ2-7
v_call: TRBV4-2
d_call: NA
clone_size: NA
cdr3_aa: CASSQLRPYEQYF
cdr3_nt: TGTGCCAGCAGCCAACTCAGGCCCTACGAGCAGTACTTC

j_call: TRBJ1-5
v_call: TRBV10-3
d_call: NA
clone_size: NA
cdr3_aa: CAISESKVIGDQPQHF
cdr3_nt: TGTGCCATCAGTGAGTCGAAAGTGATAGGGGATCAGCCCCAGCATTTT

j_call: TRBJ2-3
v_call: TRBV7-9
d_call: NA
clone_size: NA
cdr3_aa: CASSPTRGDTQYF
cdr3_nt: TGTGCCAGCAGCCCTACCAGGGGAGATACGCAGTATTTT

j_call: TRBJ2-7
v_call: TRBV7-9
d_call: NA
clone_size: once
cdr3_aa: CASSRTPYEQYF
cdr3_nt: TGTGCCAGCAGTCGCACACCGTACGAGCAGTACTTC

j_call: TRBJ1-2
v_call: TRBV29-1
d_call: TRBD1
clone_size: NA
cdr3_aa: CSVGGANYGYTF
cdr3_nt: TGCAGTGTAGGGGGCGCAAACTATGGCTACACCTTC

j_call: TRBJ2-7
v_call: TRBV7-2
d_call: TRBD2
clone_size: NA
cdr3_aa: CASSFKSSGSSYEQYF
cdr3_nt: TGTGCCAGCAGCTTCAAGTCTAGCGGGAGCTCCTACGAGCAGTACTTC

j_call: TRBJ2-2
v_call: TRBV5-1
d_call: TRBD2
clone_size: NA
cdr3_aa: CASSLLARNTGELFF
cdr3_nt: TGCGCCAGCAGCTTACTAGCGCGGAACACCGGGGAGCTGTTTTTT

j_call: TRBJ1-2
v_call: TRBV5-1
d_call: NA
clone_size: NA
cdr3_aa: CASSLESGYYGYTF
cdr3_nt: TGCGCCAGCAGCTTGGAATCAGGTTACTATGGCTACACCTTC